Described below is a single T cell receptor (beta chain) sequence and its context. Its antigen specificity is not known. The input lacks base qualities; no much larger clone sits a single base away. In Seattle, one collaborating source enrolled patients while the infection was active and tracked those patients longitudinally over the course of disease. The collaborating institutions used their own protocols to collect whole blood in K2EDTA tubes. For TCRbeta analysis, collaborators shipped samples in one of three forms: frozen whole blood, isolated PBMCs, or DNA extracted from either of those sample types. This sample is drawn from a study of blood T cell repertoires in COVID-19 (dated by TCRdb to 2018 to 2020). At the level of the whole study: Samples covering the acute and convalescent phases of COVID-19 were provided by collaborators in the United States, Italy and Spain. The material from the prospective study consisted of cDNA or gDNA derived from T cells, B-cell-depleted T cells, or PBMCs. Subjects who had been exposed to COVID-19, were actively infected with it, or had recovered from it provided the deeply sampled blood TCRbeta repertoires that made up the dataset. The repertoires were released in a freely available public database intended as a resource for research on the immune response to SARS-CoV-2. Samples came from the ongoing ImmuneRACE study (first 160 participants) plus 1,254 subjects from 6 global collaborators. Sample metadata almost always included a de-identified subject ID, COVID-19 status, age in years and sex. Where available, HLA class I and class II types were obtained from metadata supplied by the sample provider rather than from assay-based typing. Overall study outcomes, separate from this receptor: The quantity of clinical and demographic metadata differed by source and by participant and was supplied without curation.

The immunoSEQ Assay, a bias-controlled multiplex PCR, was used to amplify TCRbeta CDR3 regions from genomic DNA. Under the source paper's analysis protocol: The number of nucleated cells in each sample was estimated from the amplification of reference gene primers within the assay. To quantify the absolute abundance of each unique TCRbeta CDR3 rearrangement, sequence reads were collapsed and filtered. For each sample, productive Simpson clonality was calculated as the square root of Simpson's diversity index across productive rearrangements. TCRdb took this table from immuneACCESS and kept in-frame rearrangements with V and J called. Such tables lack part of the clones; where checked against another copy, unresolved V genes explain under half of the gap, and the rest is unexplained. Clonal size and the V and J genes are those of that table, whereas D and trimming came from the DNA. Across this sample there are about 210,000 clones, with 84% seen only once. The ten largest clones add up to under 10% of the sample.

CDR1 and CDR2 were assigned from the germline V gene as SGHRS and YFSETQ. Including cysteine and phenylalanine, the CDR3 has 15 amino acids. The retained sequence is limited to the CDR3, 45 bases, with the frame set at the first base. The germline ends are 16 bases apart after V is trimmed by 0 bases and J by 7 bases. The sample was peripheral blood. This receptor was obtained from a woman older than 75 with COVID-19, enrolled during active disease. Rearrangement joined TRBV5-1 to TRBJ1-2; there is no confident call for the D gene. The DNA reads TGCGCCAGCAGCTTGGAAAAGTCGAGCCGGGGTGGCTACACCTTC. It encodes CASSLEKSSRGGYTF.